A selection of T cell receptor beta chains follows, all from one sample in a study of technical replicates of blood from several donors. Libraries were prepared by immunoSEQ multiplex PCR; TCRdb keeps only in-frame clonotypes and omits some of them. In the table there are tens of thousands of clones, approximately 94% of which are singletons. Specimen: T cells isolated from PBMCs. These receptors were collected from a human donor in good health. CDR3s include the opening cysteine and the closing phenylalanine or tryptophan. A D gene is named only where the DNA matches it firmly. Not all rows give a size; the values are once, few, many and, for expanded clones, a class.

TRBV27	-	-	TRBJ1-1	CASSFRGRDTGANTEAFF	TGTGCCAGCAGTTTCCGAGGACGGGATACGGGAGCGAACACTGAAGCTTTCTTT
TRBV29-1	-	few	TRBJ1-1	CSVSTGLNTEAFF	TGCAGCGTCTCAACAGGGCTGAACACTGAAGCTTTCTTT
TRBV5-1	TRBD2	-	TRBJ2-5	CASSSSSSGSWETQYF	TGCGCCAGCAGCTCCTCGTCTAGCGGGAGCTGGGAGACCCAGTACTTC
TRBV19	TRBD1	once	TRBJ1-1	CASSLGQVNTEAFF	TGTGCCAGTAGTTTGGGACAGGTGAACACTGAAGCTTTCTTT
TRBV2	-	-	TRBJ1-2	CASTVSGFYGYTF	TGTGCCAGCACCGTATCAGGGTTCTATGGCTACACCTTC
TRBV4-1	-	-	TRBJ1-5	CASRAIGGSNQPQHF	TGCGCCAGCAGGGCTATTGGGGGGAGCAATCAGCCCCAGCATTTT
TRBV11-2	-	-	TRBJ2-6	CASSLAERDFGANVLTF	TGTGCCAGCAGCTTAGCAGAGAGAGACTTTGGGGCCAACGTCCTGACTTTC
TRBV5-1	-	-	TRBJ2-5	CASSEGQVQETQYF	TGCGCCAGCAGCGAGGGACAAGTACAAGAGACCCAGTACTTC
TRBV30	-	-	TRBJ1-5	CAWNSGNQPQHF	TGTGCCTGGAACTCGGGAAATCAGCCCCAGCATTTT
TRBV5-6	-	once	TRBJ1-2	CASSPGYGYTF	TGTGCCAGCTCTCCGGGGTATGGCTACACCTTC
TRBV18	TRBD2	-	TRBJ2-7	CASSPYETSGGAGHEQYF	TGTGCCAGCTCACCATACGAGACTAGCGGGGGGGCCGGGCACGAGCAGTACTTC
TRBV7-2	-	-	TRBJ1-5	CASSFGGTQPQHF	TGTGCCAGCAGCTTCGGGGGAACTCAGCCCCAGCATTTT
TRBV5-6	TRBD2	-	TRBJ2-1	CASHRRTSFVGEQFF	TGTGCCAGTCATAGGAGGACTAGTTTTGTAGGGGAGCAGTTCTTC
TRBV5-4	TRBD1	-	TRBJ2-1	CASSDRGGSEQFF	TGTGCCAGCAGCGACAGGGGTGGAAGTGAGCAGTTCTTC
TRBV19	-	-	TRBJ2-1	CASEQGPGEQFF	TGTGCCAGTGAACAGGGCCCAGGTGAGCAGTTCTTC
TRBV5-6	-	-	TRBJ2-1	CASLVWRGPHEQFF	TGTGCCAGCTTGGTTTGGCGGGGCCCACATGAGCAGTTCTTC
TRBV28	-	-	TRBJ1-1	CASSFPGGLNTEAFF	TGTGCCAGCAGTTTCCCCGGCGGCTTGAACACTGAAGCTTTCTTT
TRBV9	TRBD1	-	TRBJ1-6	CASNRGDRGNSPLHF	TGTGCCAGCAACCGGGGGGACAGGGGTAATTCACCCCTCCACTTT
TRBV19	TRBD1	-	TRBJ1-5	CASSFRDRGPYSNQPQHF	TGTGCCAGTAGTTTTCGGGACAGGGGCCCTTATAGCAATCAGCCCCAGCATTTT
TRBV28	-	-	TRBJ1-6	CASIDSSYNSPLHF	TGTGCCAGCATCGACAGCTCCTATAATTCACCCCTCCACTTT
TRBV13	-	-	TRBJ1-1	CASTTQGITEAFF	TGTGCCAGCACCACTCAGGGGATCACTGAAGCTTTCTTT
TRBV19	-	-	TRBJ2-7	CASSAVSSYEQYF	TGTGCCAGTAGCGCTGTCAGCTCCTACGAGCAGTACTTC
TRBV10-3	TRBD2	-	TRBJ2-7	CAIRGLAGVDEQYF	TGTGCCATCAGAGGACTAGCGGGAGTAGACGAGCAGTACTTC
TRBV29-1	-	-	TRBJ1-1	CSVARGNTEAFF	TGCAGCGTTGCGCGAGGCAACACTGAAGCTTTCTTT
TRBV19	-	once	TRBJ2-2	CASIEMGRPDTGELFF	TGTGCCAGTATTGAGATGGGGCGGCCAGACACCGGGGAGCTGTTTTTT
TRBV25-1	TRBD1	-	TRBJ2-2	CASRVDRVGGELFF	TGTGCCAGCAGGGTTGACAGGGTGGGCGGGGAGCTGTTTTTT
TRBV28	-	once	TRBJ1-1	CASSLPQVLTLDTEAFF	TGTGCCAGCAGTTTACCACAGGTGTTAACTTTGGACACTGAAGCTTTCTTT
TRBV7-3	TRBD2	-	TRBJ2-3	CASSLTGSSGASTDTQYF	TGTGCCAGCAGCTTAACCGGGTCTAGCGGGGCGAGCACAGATACGCAGTATTTT
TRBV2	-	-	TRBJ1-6	CASSVNSYNSPLHF	TGTGCCAGCAGTGTTAACAGCTATAATTCACCCCTCCACTTT
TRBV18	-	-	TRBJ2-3	CASSPAASGDTQYF	TGTGCCAGCTCACCAGCAGCCTCAGGAGATACGCAGTATTTT
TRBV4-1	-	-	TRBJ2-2	CASSPTAPLNTGELFF	TGCGCCAGCAGCCCCACAGCCCCTCTAAACACCGGGGAGCTGTTTTTT
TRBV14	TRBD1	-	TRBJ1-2	CASSQEGTGQAYGYTF	TGTGCCAGCAGCCAGGAGGGGACAGGGCAGGCCTATGGCTACACCTTC
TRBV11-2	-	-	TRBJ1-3	CASSLDLGTVSGNTIYF	TGTGCCAGCAGCTTAGACCTCGGTACGGTCTCTGGAAACACCATATATTTT
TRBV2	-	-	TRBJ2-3	CASTRGDTQYF	TGTGCCAGCACCAGGGGAGATACGCAGTATTTT
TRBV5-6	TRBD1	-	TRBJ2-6	CASSAGTASGANVLTF	TGTGCCAGCAGCGCCGGGACAGCGTCTGGGGCCAACGTCCTGACTTTC
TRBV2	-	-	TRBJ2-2	CASIDGRNTGELFF	TGTGCCAGCATCGACGGGAGGAACACCGGGGAGCTGTTTTTT
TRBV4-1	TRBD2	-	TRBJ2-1	CASSHSGSLQFYNEQFF	TGCGCCAGCAGCCATAGCGGGAGTCTCCAATTCTACAATGAGCAGTTCTTC
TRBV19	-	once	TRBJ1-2	CASKGGEAWANYGYTF	TGTGCCAGCAAAGGGGGTGAGGCGTGGGCTAACTATGGCTACACCTTC
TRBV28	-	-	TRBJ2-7	CASSAPGAGYEQYF	TGTGCCAGCAGTGCCCCAGGCGCAGGATACGAGCAGTACTTC
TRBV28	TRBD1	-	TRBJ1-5	CASTTTGAQPQHF	TGTGCCAGCACTACGACAGGGGCTCAGCCCCAGCATTTT